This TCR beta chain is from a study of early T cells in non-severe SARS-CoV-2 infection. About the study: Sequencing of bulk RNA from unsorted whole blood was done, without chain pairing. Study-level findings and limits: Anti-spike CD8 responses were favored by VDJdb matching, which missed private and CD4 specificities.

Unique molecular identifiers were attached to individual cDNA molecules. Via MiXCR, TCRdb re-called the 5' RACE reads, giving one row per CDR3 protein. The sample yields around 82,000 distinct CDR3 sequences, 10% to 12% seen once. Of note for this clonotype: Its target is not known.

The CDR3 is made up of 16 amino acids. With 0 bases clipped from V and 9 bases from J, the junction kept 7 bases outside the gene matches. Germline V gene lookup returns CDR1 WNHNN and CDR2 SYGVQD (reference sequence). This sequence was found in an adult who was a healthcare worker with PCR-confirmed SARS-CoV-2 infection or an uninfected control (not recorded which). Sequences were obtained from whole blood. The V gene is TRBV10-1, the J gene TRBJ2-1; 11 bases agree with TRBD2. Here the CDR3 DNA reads TGCGCCAGCAGTGAGTCTATGGGACTAGCGGATGCTGAGCAGTTCTTC. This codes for CASSESMGLADAEQFF.